The 12 T cell receptor beta chains presented below share a single source sample, sequenced in a study of cytomegalovirus exposure and HLA in healthy donors. A multiplex PCR was run with 60 Vbeta primers and 13 Jbeta primers. TCRdb's table, derived via immunoSEQ multiplex PCR, lists solely in-frame clones and lacks some. The profile shows some 150,000 clones, roughly 80% of them singletons. The sequenced sample was PBMCs. Receptor source: a man aged 40-55 years in good health and CMV-seronegative.

The genes are TRBV10-3 and TRBJ2-3; 10 nucleotides align to TRBD2. V dropped 0 bases and J dropped 5; count of bases not matched to a gene: 5. CDR3 length: 16 amino acids. Germline assignment: CDR1 ENHRY and CDR2 SYGVKD. The CDR3, as DNA: TGTGCCATCAGTGAGTCCCAAGCGGGGGGGCAAGATACGCAGTATTTT. It specifies CAISESQAGGQDTQYF.

The rearrangement links TRBV7-2 to TRBJ2-1; 7 nucleotides agree with TRBD2. The CDR3 is 15 amino acids. Germline assignment: CDR1 SGHTA and CDR2 FQGNSA. J gave up 2 bases and V 1 base, and 2 bases lay outside the gene matches. The CDR3 DNA reads as TGTGCCAGCAGCTTAGGTCGGGGGGCCTACAATGAGCAGTTCTTC. Its translation is CASSLGRGAYNEQFF.

V is TRBV28 and J is TRBJ2-1, with D tentatively TRBD2 (5 bases). V was cut by 7 bases and J by 0 bases, with 13 bases left in between. This CDR3 comprises 15 residues. The germline V gene has CDR1 MDHEN and CDR2 SYDVKM. The CDR3 loop reads CASTEPGSSYNEQFF. CDR3 in DNA: TGTGCCAGCACCGAGCCGGGGAGCTCCTACAATGAGCAGTTCTTC.

The chain carries TRBV5-6 and TRBJ1-1, with 10 bases matching TRBD1. Losses at the gene ends were 4 bases for V and 4 bases for J; bases not matched to a gene: 4. The CDR3 extends over 14 amino acids. Per germline, CDR1 SGHDT and CDR2 YYEEEE. The CDR3 coding sequence is TGTGCCAGCAGCGGGGACAGGGGCATCACTGAAGCTTTCTTT. It specifies CASSGDRGITEAFF.

Only one count was recorded for this clone. The CDR3 is CSAAGGVTDTQYF. CDR3 sequence (DNA): TGCAGCGCCGCGGGGGGCGTGACAGATACGCAGTATTTT. The rearrangement links TRBV29-1 to TRBJ2-3; the match to TRBD2 covers 8 bases. CDR3 length: 13 residues. Germline V gene data show CDR1 as SQVTM and CDR2 as ANQGSEA. V was pared by 7 bases and J by 3 bases, with 6 bases of the junction left unmatched.

The chain is built from TRBV5-1 and TRBJ1-1, with D possibly matching TRBD1 (6 bases). CDR3 length: 16 amino acids. Germline V gives CDR1 SGHRS, CDR2 YFSETQ. Trimming shortened V by 8 bases and J by 7 bases, and 27 bases separated the two germline ends. CDR3 coding DNA: TGCGCCAGTAGTAGATTGACTGGGGGCAGTCAAGTTGAAGCTTTCTTT. It encodes CASSRLTGGSQVEAFF.

The chain is built from TRBV7-2 and TRBJ2-1; D remains ambiguous. Germline CDR1 is SGHTA and CDR2 is FQGNSA. V shed 3 bases and J shed 0 bases, with 6 bases lying between them. This CDR3 spans 14 amino acids. The chain's CDR3 is CASSLVASYNEQFF. CDR3 sequence (DNA): TGTGCCAGCAGCTTGGTAGCCTCCTACAATGAGCAGTTCTTC.

This clone has a handful of counts. This sequence joins TRBV7-2 and TRBJ2-3, with D hard to call. The CDR3 contains 12 residues. Trimming took 3 bases from V and 6 from J, leaving 7 bases between them. Germline V lookup: CDR1 SGHTA, CDR2 FQGNSA. The CDR3 loop reads CASSFASDTQYF. The DNA of the CDR3 is TGTGCCAGCAGCTTCGCGTCTGATACGCAGTATTTT.

This clone was seen only a few times. The CDR3 coding sequence is TGTGCCAGCAGTTCCAGACAGGGGGTAAATTCACCCCTCCACTTT. Its translation is CASSSRQGVNSPLHF. V and J are TRBV5-4 and TRBJ1-6, with TRBD1 identical over 9 bases. With V trimmed by 5 bases and J by 7 bases, 7 bases remained unmatched. The length of the CDR3 is 15 residues. Germline lookup yields CDR1 SGHNT and CDR2 YYREEE (reference sequence).

Comments on this clone: One junction end disagrees with the germline gene, perhaps due to a read error. V usage is TRBV30 and J usage is TRBJ2-5; D remains unclear. The end of the DNA fits TRBJ2-7 better, so the J call may be wrong. This CDR3 has 12 residues. Looked up from germline, CDR1 is GTSNPN and CDR2 is SVGIG (reference sequence). The CDR3 is CAWSVRVREQYF. CDR3 coding DNA: TGCGCCTGGAGTGTACGTGTCCGCGAGCAGTACTTC.

This sequence joins TRBV13 and TRBJ2-5, with TRBD2 matching over 8 bases. The CDR3 extends over 15 amino acids. With V trimmed by 2 bases and J by 4 bases, 6 bases remained unmatched. Germline loops: CDR1 PRHDT, CDR2 FYEKMQ (reference sequence). CDR3 in amino acids: CASSLSGGNGETQYF. CDR3 bases: TGTGCCAGCAGCTTAAGCGGGGGTAACGGAGAGACCCAGTACTTC. Filled out from reference TRBV13 and TRBJ2-5, the complete variable domain reads AAGVIQSPRHLIKEKRETATLKCYPIPRHDTVYWYQQGPGQDPQFLISFYEKMQSDKGSIPDRFSAQQFSDYHSELNMSSLELGDSALYFCASSLSGGNGETQYFGPGTRLLVL.

The V call is TRBV7-2, the J call TRBJ2-6; tentative D call: TRBD1 (7 bases). CDR1 is SGHTA, CDR2 FQGNSA, per germline. CDR3 size: 15 residues. The V end lost 5 bases, the J end lost 1 base, and 9 bases lay between the germline ends. The CDR3 region is CASSPGGSGANVLTF. The CDR3 DNA is TGTGCCAGCAGCCCAGGGGGGTCTGGGGCCAACGTCCTGACTTTC.